The T cell receptor (beta chain) described here comes from a study of T cell repertoires in cytomegalovirus infection (dated by TCRdb to between 2019 and 2020). General notes on the study: Because public TCR beta signatures pointed to carriage of CMV infection together with the matching HLA type, the HLA type of each donor mattered for the analysis. Overall results and qualifications from the work: In both this cohort and an independent roughly 400-donor cohort, the cumulative frequency of public TCR beta family members distinguished carriers of CMV infection plus the relevant HLA type. The ex vivo response was dominated by HLA-C-restricted CMV-specific TCR beta clonotypes, which also provided the single most frequent clonotype in two of eight donors.

This clonotype was seen many times. Its antigen is still unknown. No per-base quality is available; no much larger clone lies one base away. This sample was sequenced with an Illumina HiSeq 1500. TCRdb passed the public sequencing reads through fastp at Q25 and MiXCR, retaining productive beta sequences. Rows are combined by CDR3 protein, so each entry shows the most common genes and DNA. The sample data list 250,000 to 300,000 distinct CDR3 sequences, and 20% to 30% of these were observed just once. Clones ranked in the top ten supply roughly 13% of the sample. Trimming removed 3 bases from V and 1 base from J, leaving 6 bases between the germline ends. From its cysteine to its phenylalanine, the CDR3 spans 13 amino acids. The only DNA kept is the CDR3, 39 bases in frame from the first base. The germline V gene sets CDR1 to SGHTA and CDR2 to FQGNSA.

The sequence is built from TRBV7-2 and TRBJ1-1, with no confident D gene call. The sequencing input was PBMCs. The receptor's source is a human donor in good health (CMV status not recorded). Some clones in this sample may be carry-over from other donors' samples. The sequenced DNA is TGTGCCAGCAGCTTTAAATCGAACACTGAAGCTTTCTTT. Translated, this gives CASSFKSNTEAFF.